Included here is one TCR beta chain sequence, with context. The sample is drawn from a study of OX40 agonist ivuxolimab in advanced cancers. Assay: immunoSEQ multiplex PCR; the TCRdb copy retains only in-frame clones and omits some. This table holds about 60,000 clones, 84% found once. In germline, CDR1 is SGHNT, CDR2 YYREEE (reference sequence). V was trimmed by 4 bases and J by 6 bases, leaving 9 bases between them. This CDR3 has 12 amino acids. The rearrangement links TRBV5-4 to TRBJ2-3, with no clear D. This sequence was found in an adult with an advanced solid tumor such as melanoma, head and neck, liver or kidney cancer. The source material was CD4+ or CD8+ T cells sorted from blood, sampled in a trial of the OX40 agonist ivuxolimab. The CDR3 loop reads CASSTPRDTQYF. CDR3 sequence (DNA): TGTGCCAGCAGCACCCCGAGGGATACGCAGTATTTT.